The TCR beta chain under discussion was sequenced for a study of cytomegalovirus exposure and HLA in healthy donors. Findings and caveats of the study: The classifier reportedly diagnosed cytomegalovirus status with high specificity and sensitivity.

Comments on this clone: Its cognate antigen is unknown.

Vbeta (60) and Jbeta (13) primers were used in the PCR. In the study's own analysis: An analysis that came later counted 70 million to 100 million unique TCR beta chains, around 12 million shared. The data were produced by immunoSEQ multiplex PCR, yet TCRdb's version contains in-frame clones alone and is incomplete. V and J calls and clone size are as listed in that table; D and trimming were resolved from the DNA. The table records roughly 130,000 clones, around 83% of them present only once. CDR3 length equals 12 residues. The germline CDR1 and CDR2 sequences are KGHSH and LQKENI. Between the trimmed V and J ends, which lost 1 base and 5 bases, there was a span of 5 bases.

The sequence was obtained from a human donor in good health. This chain connects TRBV18 to TRBJ2-5, with D unclear. The specimen was PBMCs. The CDR3 nucleotides are TGTGCCAGCTCACCACTCGGGGAGACCCAGTACTTC. This encodes CASSPLGETQYF.